The 10 T cell receptor beta chains below all came from one sample that was sequenced in a study of T cell responses to AZD1222 COVID-19 vaccine. Method: immunoSEQ multiplex PCR; TCRdb's copy keeps in-frame clones and lacks some. The sample lists about 130,000 clones; about 88% were seen once. Sequences were derived from peripheral blood, sampled on day 0 of MenACWY control vaccination. These receptors all come from an adult in good health.

This chain links TRBV5-1 with TRBJ2-7; 10 bases are a match to TRBD1. CDR1 is SGHRS and CDR2 is YFSETQ in the germline V gene. The CDR3 has 16 residues. The trim removed 0 bases at V and 3 bases at J, leaving 6 bases unmatched. CDR3 loop: CASSLVEGQGNYEQYF. In DNA, the CDR3 is TGCGCCAGCAGCTTGGTTGAGGGACAGGGGAACTACGAGCAGTACTTC.

This chain uses TRBV14 with TRBJ2-7; D may be TRBD1 or TRBD2 (5 bases each). CDR1 SGHDN and CDR2 FVKESK come from the germline V gene. The CDR3 covers 14 residues. The V and J ends lost 4 bases and 1 base respectively, with 11 bases between them. The CDR3 here is CASSPRWGSYEQYF. CDR3 bases: TGTGCCAGCAGCCCTCGGTGGGGGTCCTACGAGCAGTACTTC.

The rearrangement joins TRBV30 to TRBJ2-5; a weak D match, TRBD1 (6 bases). Germline values: CDR1 GTSNPN, CDR2 SVGIG (reference sequence). The V end was cut by 6 bases, the J end by 1 base, with 12 bases between. The CDR3 consists of 13 residues. Here the CDR3 reads CACTGQSQETQYF. The CDR3 nucleotides read TGTGCCTGTACCGGACAGAGCCAAGAGACCCAGTACTTC.

This clone was picked up a small number of times. This chain uses TRBV7-2 with TRBJ2-3; possible D gene TRBD2, 6 bases. This CDR3 is built from 14 residues. Germline V CDR1 and CDR2: SGHTA, FQGNSA. The V and J ends lost 1 base and 3 bases respectively, with 8 bases between them. The CDR3 DNA reads TGTGCCAGCAGCTTAGAGGGGAGGACAGATACGCAGTATTTT. This sequence encodes CASSLEGRTDTQYF.

The chain combines TRBV7-9 with TRBJ2-3; D unresolved. This CDR3 comprises 13 residues. The V end lost 8 bases, the J end lost 2 bases, and 11 bases lay between the germline ends. Germline assignment: CDR1 SEHNR and CDR2 FQNEAQ (reference sequence). This chain's CDR3 is CASGMRITDTQYF. In DNA, the CDR3 is TGTGCCAGCGGGATGCGGATCACAGATACGCAGTATTTT.

This chain's CDR3 is CASRPQGAGEKLFF. CDR3 in DNA: TGTGCCAGCCGCCCCCAGGGGGCTGGTGAAAAACTGTTTTTT. The J gene is TRBJ1-4, the V gene TRBV2; 8 positions agree with TRBD1. Trimming at V came to 8 bases and at J to 7 bases, leaving 9 bases not matched to a gene. Germline V gene sequence: CDR1 SNHLY, CDR2 FYNNEI. The CDR3 covers 14 residues.

The J gene is TRBJ2-1, the V gene TRBV27; unclear D gene. The CDR3 runs to 14 residues. V gave up 3 bases and J gave up 10 bases, with 16 bases separating them. The germline V gene encodes CDR1 MNHEY and CDR2 SMNVEV (reference sequence). Here the CDR3 DNA reads TGTGCCAGCAGTTTGAAACAGCTCTCGACAGAGCAGTTCTTC. Translating it yields CASSLKQLSTEQFF.

This chain connects TRBV4-1 to TRBJ2-7; 9 bases align to TRBD2. The germline V gene encodes CDR1 MGHRA and CDR2 YSYEKL. This CDR3 comprises 17 residues. V trimming: 1 base; J trimming: 2 bases; junction bases outside the gene matches: 9. In DNA, the CDR3 is TGCGCCAGCAGCCAAGTGAGTGAACTAGCGGGTACCTACGAGCAGTACTTC. Translated, it gives CASSQVSELAGTYEQYF.

This chain joins TRBV24-1 and TRBJ2-2; D not resolved. The CDR3 has 15 residues. V was trimmed by 4 bases and J by 4 bases, leaving 12 bases between them. Germline V gene sequence: CDR1 KGHDR, CDR2 SFDVKD. The chain's CDR3 is CATSDTRAATGELFF. The CDR3 DNA is TGTGCCACCAGTGACACCCGGGCAGCCACCGGGGAGCTGTTTTTT.

The gene calls are TRBV13 and TRBJ2-7; TRBD2 matches at 9 bases. Germline CDR1 PRHDT, CDR2 FYEKMQ (reference sequence). The CDR3 is 17 amino acids. V shed 2 bases, J shed 6 bases, and the junction held 14 bases outside the gene matches. The CDR3 loop reads CASSLLVAGGDGSEQYF. In DNA, the CDR3 is TGTGCCAGCAGCTTATTAGTGGCGGGAGGGGACGGGAGCGAGCAGTACTTC.